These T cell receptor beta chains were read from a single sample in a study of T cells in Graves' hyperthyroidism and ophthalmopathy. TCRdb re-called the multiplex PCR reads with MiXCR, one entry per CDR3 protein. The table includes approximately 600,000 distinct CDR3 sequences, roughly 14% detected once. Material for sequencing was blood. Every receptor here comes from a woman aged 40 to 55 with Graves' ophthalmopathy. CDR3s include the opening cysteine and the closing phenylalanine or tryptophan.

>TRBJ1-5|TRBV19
CASSYSDRTNQPQHF
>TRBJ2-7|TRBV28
CASSLEREYEQYF
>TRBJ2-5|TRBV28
CASSSWGSGRQETQYF
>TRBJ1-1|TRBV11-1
CASSATLNTEAFF
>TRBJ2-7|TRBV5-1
CASSSRTGGTEQYF
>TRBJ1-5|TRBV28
CASSSGEAYSNQPQHF
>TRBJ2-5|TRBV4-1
CASSQDPLGGIQETQYF
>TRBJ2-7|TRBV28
CASSLDRSYF
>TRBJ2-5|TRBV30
CAWSVLEGPQYF
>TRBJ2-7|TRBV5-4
CASSPRDRLYEQYF
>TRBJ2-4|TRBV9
CASSVDVGLAGAGYTKNIQYF
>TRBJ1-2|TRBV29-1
CSVETGSFYGYTF
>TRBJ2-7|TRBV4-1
CASSLSIGNSYEQYF
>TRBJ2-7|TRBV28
CASSFMHRGGLAAWGQYF
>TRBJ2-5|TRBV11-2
CASSLDTGLVTRIEETQYF
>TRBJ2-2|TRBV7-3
CASSPPGLANTGELFF
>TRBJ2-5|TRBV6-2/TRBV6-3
CASRLRLAGAETQYF
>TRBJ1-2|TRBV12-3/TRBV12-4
CASSSLGMTPLYGYTF
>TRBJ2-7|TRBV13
CASSFQGAGEQYF
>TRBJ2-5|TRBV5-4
CASSSGPFEETQYF
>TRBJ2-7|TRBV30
CAWSVKGDEQYF
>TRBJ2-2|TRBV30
CAWSPPLSRGGGGELFF
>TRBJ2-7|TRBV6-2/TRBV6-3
CASSMGQNFDEQYF
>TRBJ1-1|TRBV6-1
CASSEAGTGHGTEAFF
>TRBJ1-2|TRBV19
CASSDQGHGYTF
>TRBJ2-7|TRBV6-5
CASSIGRHSYEQYF
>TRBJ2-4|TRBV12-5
CASALTPGLENIQYF
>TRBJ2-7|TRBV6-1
CASKGGGEQYF
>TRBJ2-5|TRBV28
CASSSPGQSETQYF
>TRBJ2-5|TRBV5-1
CASSLEGTPRETQYF
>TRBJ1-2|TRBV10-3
CAISPTGPSGNYGYTF
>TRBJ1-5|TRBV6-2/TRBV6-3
CASSGIIHPSQPQHF
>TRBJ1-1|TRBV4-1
CASSQYSQGALDTEAFF
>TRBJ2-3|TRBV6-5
CASSYSRVDTQYF
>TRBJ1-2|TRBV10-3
CAISVGTGGAGDYGYTF
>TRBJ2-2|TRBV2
CASRGSLAGNTGELFF
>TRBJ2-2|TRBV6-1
CATWGGPTVELFF
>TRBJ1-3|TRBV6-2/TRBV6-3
CASSPFGSASRQGNTIYF
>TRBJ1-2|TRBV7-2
CATQPGQGSYGYTF
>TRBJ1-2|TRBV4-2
CASSQVIRAGAGYTF
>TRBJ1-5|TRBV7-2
CASSRQVHQPQHF
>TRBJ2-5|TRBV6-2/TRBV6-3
CASAVSTLWQYQETQYF
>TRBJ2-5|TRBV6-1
CASWSSQETQYF
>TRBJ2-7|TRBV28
CASSLPTSGRTPYEQYF
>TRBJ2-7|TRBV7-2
CASSLLGRGYEQYF
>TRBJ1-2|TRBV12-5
CASGLVLGQTNYGYTF
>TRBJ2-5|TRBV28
CASRDYNGVTQYF
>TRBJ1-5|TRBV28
CASSLPADTFAYLNQPQHF
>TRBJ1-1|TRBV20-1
CSAIRDRNTEAFF
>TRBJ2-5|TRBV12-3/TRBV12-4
CASRTDRYQETQYF
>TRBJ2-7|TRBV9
CASSVAASSGYEQYF
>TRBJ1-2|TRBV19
CASSPTGTGDYGYTF
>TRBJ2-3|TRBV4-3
CASSQGRESGTQYF
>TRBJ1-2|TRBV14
CASSQDLGTGDYGYTF
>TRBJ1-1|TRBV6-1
CASKRTGVNTEAFF
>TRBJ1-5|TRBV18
CASSPPAGGGNQPQHF
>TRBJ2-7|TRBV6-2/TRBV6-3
CASRTGDRGYYEQYF
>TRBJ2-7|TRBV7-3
CASSLKGAANYEQYF
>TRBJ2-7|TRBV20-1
CSAREGPLYEQYF